The source of this T cell receptor (beta chain) is a study of CD8+ T cells in alopecia areata. The CDR3 runs to 16 residues. Germline V gene lookup returns CDR1 SGHTA and CDR2 FQGNSA. V gave up 5 bases and J gave up 0 bases, with 17 bases separating them. Following extraction, RNA underwent reverse transcription to cDNA, which served as the sequencing template. Some clones are missing from TCRdb's copy, which holds only in-frame ones; the method was immunoSEQ multiplex PCR. Among over 200,000 clones, 57% were seen once, and the ten largest hold 0.45%. This sample comprised CD4+ T cells sorted from blood, obtained at week 0. This TCR was sampled from a human donor with alopecia areata. V usage is TRBV7-2 and J usage is TRBJ2-7, with a weak D call TRBD1 (6 bases). This CDR3 is CASSLNRQARSYEQYF. The CDR3 DNA sequence: TGTGCCAGCAGCCTAAATAGACAGGCCCGCTCCTACGAGCAGTACTTC. The full variable domain, in which reference TRBV7-2 and TRBJ2-7 provide the parts outside the CDR3, is GAGVSQSPSNKVTEKGKDVELRCDPISGHTALYWYRQSLGQGLEFLIYFQGNSAPDKSGLPSDRFSAERTGGSVSTLTIQRTQQEDSAVYLCASSLNRQARSYEQYFGPGTRLTVT.